The 10 T cell receptor beta chains listed next were all sequenced from one sample in a study of PD-1 blockade in classical Hodgkin lymphoma. The repertoire was sequenced with immunoSEQ multiplex PCR; TCRdb's copy has only in-frame clones and lacks some. The data show about 24,000 clones, roughly four fifths seen once. Indicated time point: cycle 4 day 1 (C4D1), after more than 5 weeks of nivolumab. Each patient relapsed following autologous stem cell transplantation, and prior brentuximab vedotin exposure differed. The starting material was peripheral blood mononuclear cells (PBMCs), obtained before the fourth cycle of nivolumab. Receptors were obtained from a human donor with classical Hodgkin lymphoma.

This clone was observed a single time. The chain links TRBV5-1 to TRBJ1-1, with 7 bases lining up with TRBD1. Germline lookup yields CDR1 SGHRS and CDR2 YFSETQ. V shed 0 bases, J shed 1 base, and the junction held 6 bases outside the gene matches. CDR3 size: 16 residues. DNA of the CDR3: TGCGCCAGCAGCTTGGGAGGGGCAGGGGGGAACACTGAAGCTTTCTTT. This encodes CASSLGGAGGNTEAFF.

This clone occurred once. The chain uses TRBV25-1 and TRBJ2-7; D is ambiguous. This CDR3 has 12 residues. CDR1 and CDR2 (germline): MGHDK, SYGVNS. Between the trimmed V and J ends, which lost 3 bases and 2 bases, there was a span of 5 bases. The chain's CDR3 is CASSDQTYEQYF. DNA of the CDR3: TGTGCCAGCAGTGACCAGACCTACGAGCAGTACTTC.

The chain joins TRBV18 to TRBJ1-1; D not resolved. The CDR3 sequence is 13 residues long. The V and J ends lost 3 bases and 6 bases respectively, with 11 bases between them. Germline loops: CDR1 KGHSH, CDR2 LQKENI. This CDR3 is CASSPSGGSEAFF. The CDR3 nucleotides are TGTGCCAGCTCACCCTCTGGAGGCTCTGAAGCTTTCTTT.

The gene calls are TRBV4-1 and TRBJ2-5, with D possibly TRBD1 on 6 matching bases. Germline lookup yields CDR1 MGHRA and CDR2 YSYEKL. The CDR3 has 19 residues. The V gene lost 4 bases and the J gene lost 5 bases, with 29 bases spanning the gap. Here the CDR3 reads CASSRGSQGGSSNYETQYF. CDR3 sequence (DNA): TGCGCCAGCAGCCGAGGCTCTCAAGGGGGTTCCTCTAACTACGAGACCCAGTACTTC.

The rearrangement joins TRBV2 to TRBJ2-3, with D unclear. In germline, CDR1 is SNHLY, CDR2 FYNNEI. The CDR3 is made up of 11 amino acids. With 4 bases removed from V and 6 bases from J, the gap between germline ends came to 5 bases. The CDR3: CASSVLDTQYF. CDR3 sequence (DNA): TGTGCCAGCAGTGTATTGGATACGCAGTATTTT.

The gene calls are TRBV30 and TRBJ2-7, with TRBD2 matching 10 bases. Germline CDR1 is GTSNPN and CDR2 is SVGIG (reference sequence). The V segment lost 3 bases and the J segment 1 base; nucleotides outside the gene matches: 6. The CDR3 length is 15 residues. CDR3 loop: CAWSIPGLASYEQYF. CDR3 nucleotides: TGTGCCTGGAGCATTCCGGGACTAGCGTCCTACGAGCAGTACTTC. The whole variable domain, filled in from reference TRBV30 and TRBJ2-7, reads SQTIHQWPATLVQPVGSPLSLECTVEGTSNPNLYWYRQAAGRGLQLLFYSVGIGQISSEVPQNLSASRPQDRQFILSSKKLLLSDSGFYLCAWSIPGLASYEQYFGPGTRLTVT.

The chain carries TRBV6-1 and TRBJ2-2; TRBD1 aligns across 7 bases. From germline, CDR1 is MNHNS and CDR2 SASEGT. The CDR3 length is 16 residues. The junction had 7 bases not matched to a gene; V was cut back by 3 bases and J by 3 bases. Here the CDR3 reads CASSDGTDRYTGELFF. CDR3 bases: TGTGCCAGCAGTGACGGGACAGACCGATACACCGGGGAGCTGTTTTTT.

This clone was seen once. The chain has TRBV11-3 and TRBJ2-7, with 10 bases fitting TRBD2. Germline CDR1 reads SGHNT; CDR2 reads YENEEA. CDR3 length equals 14 residues. Unmatched junction bases numbered 8, after V lost 5 bases and J lost 7 bases. The DNA for the CDR3 is TGTGCCAGCAGCCGTCTAGCGGGGGTTCGGGAGCAGTACTTC. It translates to CASSRLAGVREQYF.

V usage is TRBV20-1 and J usage is TRBJ2-5; D is unclear. V dropped 6 bases and J dropped 2 bases, with 4 bases sitting between them. The CDR3 has 10 residues. Germline V lookup: CDR1 DFQATT, CDR2 SNEGSKA (reference sequence). Here the CDR3 DNA reads TGCAGTGCCCCACAAGAGACCCAGTACTTC. Encoded protein: CSAPQETQYF.

The chain employs TRBV5-1 and TRBJ2-2, with TRBD2 identical over 8 bases. CDR3 length: 14 residues. The germline V gene encodes CDR1 SGHRS and CDR2 YFSETQ. J was trimmed by 8 bases and V by 4 bases; bases with no gene match: 7. As DNA, the CDR3 is TGCGCCAGCAGCCCGGGAGGGGCTTCGGGGGAGCTGTTTTTT. This gives the protein CASSPGGASGELFF.